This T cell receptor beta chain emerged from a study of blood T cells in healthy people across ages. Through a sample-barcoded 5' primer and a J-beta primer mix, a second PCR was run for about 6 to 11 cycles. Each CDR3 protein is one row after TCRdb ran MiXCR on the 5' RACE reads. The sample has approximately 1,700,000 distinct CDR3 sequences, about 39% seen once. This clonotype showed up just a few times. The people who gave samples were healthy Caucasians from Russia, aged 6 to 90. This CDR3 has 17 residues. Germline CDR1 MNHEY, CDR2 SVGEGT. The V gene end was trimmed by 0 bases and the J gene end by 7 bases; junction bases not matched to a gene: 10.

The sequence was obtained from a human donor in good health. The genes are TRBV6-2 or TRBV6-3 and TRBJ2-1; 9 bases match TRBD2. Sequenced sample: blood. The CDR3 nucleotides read TGTGCCAGCAGTTACTCGGCCGCGGCGGGGGGGCAAAATGAGCAGTTCTTC. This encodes CASSYSAAAGGQNEQFF.